Sequencing of this TCR beta chain was carried out in a study of blood T cell repertoires in COVID-19. V was pared by 5 bases and J by 2 bases, with 12 bases between. The germline gives CDR1 SGHNT, CDR2 YENEEA. There are 14 residues in the CDR3. The table came from immunoSEQ multiplex PCR; TCRdb's copy has only in-frame clones and leaves some out. Of about 210,000 clones in the sample, around 88% were seen once. Sequencing was carried out using PBMCs or T cells enriched from blood (not recorded which). The sequence was obtained from a middle-aged woman with acute COVID-19. The chain recombines TRBV11-3 with TRBJ2-5; a possible D gene is TRBD1 (6 bases). CDR3 residues: CASSPRQVQETQYF. CDR3 nucleotide sequence: TGTGCCAGCAGCCCAAGACAGGTTCAAGAGACCCAGTACTTC. The full variable domain, with the rest looked up from reference TRBV11-3 and TRBJ2-5, is EAGVVQSPRYKIIEKKQPVAFWCNPISGHNTLYWYLQNLGQGPELLIRYENEEAVDDSQLPKDRFSAERLKGVDSTLKIQPAELGDSAVYLCASSPRQVQETQYFGPGTRLLVL.